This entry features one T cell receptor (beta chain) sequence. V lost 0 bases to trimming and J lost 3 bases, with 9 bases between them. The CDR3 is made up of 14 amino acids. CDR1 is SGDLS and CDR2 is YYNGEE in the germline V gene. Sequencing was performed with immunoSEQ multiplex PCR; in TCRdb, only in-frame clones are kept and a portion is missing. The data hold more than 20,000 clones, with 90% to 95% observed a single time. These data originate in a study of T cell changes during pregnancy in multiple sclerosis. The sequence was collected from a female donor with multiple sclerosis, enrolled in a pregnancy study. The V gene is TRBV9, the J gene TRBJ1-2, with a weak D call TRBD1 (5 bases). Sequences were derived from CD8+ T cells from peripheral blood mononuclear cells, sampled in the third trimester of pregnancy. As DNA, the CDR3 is TGTGCCAGCAGCGTAGCTACGGGGGACTATGGCTACACCTTC. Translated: CASSVATGDYGYTF.